This T cell receptor (beta chain) was captured in a study of blood T cell repertoires in COVID-19. Study background: COVID-19 samples collected from the United States, Italy and Spain covered acute and convalescent phases. The analysed material was cDNA or gDNA that came from T cells, B-cell-depleted T cells, or PBMCs.

In germline, CDR1 is MNHEY, CDR2 SVGAGI. This CDR3 has 15 residues. V gave up 5 bases and J gave up 7 bases, with 18 bases separating them. Per the authors' pipeline: Estimation of nucleated cell counts was performed using reference gene primer amplification. TCRdb keeps only in-frame clones here, not all; method: immunoSEQ multiplex PCR. D and trimming come from the DNA, and the V and J calls and clone size come from that table. This sample has 110,000 or so clones, with roughly 85% found just once. This sequence joins TRBV6-5 and TRBJ2-1; a possible D gene is TRBD2 (7 bases). This sequence was found in a human donor in a cohort sampled during active COVID-19. The specimen was peripheral blood. The DNA for the CDR3 is TGTGCCAGCAGTCCCCCCGGGGGGCGGAGTAATGAGCAGTTCTTC. Translating it yields CASSPPGGRSNEQFF.